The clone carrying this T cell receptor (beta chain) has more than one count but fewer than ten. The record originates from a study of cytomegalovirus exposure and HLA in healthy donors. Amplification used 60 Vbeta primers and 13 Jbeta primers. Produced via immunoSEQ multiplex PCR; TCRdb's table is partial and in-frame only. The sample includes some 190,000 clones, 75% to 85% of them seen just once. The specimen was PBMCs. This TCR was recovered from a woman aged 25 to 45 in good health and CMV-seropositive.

CDR3 sequence: CASSQDWGGTGELFF. CDR3 nucleotide sequence: TGTGCCAGCAGCCAAGATTGGGGAGGGACCGGGGAGCTGTTTTTT. The rearrangement uses TRBV4-2 and TRBJ2-2; 7 nucleotides match TRBD2. This CDR3 is 15 amino acids long. In germline, CDR1 is LGHNA, CDR2 YNFKEQ. The V and J ends lost 0 bases and 5 bases, in that order; junction bases with no gene match: 3.